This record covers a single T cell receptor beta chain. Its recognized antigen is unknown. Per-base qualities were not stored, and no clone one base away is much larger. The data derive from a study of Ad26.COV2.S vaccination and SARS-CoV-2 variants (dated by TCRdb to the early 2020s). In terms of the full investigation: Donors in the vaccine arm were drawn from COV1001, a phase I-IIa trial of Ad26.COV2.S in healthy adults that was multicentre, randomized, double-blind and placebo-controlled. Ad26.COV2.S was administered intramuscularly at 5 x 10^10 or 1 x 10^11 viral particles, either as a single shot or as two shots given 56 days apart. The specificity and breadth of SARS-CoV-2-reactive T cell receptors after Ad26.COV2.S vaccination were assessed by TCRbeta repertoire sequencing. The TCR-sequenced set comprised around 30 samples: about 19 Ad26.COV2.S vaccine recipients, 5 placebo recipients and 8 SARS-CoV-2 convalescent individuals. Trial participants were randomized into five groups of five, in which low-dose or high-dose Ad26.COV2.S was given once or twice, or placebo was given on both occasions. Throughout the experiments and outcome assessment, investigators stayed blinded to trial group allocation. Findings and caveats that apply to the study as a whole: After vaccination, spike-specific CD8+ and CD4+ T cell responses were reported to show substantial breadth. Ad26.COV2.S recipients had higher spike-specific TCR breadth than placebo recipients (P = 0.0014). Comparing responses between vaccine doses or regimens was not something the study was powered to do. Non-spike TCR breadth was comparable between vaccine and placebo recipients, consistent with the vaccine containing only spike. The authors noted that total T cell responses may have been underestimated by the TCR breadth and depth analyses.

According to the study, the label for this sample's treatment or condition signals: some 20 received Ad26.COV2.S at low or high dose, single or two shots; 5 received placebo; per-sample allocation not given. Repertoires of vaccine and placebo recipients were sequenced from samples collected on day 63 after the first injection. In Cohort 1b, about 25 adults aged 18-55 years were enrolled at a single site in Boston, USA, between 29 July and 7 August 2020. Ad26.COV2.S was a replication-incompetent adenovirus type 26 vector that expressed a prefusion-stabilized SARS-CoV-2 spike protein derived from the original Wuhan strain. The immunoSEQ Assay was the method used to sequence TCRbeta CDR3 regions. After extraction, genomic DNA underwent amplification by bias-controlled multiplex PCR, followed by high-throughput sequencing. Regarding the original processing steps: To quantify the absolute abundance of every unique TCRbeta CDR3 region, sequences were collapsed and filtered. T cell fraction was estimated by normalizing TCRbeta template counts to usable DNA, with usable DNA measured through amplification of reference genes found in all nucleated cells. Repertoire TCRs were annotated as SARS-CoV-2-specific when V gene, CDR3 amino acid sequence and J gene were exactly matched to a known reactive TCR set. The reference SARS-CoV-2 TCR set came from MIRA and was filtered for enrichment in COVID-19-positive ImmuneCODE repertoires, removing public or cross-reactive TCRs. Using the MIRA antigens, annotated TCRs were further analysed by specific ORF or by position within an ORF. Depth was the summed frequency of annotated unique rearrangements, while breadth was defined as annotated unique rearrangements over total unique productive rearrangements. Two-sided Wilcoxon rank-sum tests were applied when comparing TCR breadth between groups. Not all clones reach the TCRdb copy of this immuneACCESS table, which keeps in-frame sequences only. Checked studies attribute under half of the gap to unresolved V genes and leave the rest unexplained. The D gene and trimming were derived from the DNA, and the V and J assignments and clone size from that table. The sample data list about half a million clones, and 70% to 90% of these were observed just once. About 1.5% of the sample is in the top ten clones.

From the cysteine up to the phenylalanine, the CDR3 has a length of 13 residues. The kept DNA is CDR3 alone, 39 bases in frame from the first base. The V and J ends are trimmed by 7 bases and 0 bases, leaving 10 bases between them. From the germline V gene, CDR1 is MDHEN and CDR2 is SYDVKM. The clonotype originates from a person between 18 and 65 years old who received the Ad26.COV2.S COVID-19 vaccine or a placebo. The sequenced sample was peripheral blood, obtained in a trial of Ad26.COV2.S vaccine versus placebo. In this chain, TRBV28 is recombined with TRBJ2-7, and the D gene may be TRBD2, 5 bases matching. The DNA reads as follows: TGTGCCAGCATGTGGAGGAGCTCCTACGAGCAGTACTTC. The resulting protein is CASMWRSSYEQYF. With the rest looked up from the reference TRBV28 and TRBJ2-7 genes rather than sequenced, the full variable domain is DVKVTQSSRYLVKRTGEKVFLECVQDMDHENMFWYRQDPGLGLRLIYFSYDVKMKEKGDIPEGYSVSREKKERFSLILESASTNQTSMYLCASMWRSSYEQYFGPGTRLTVT.